These 13 T cell receptor beta chains were all obtained from the same sample, sequenced in a study of blood T cell repertoires in COVID-19. Method: immunoSEQ multiplex PCR; TCRdb's copy keeps in-frame clones and lacks some. The sample lists a few hundred thousand clones; 80% to 90% were seen once. Source material: PBMCs or T cells enriched from blood (not recorded which). The source is a man between 25 and 39 years old in a cohort exposed to, infected with or recovered from COVID-19 (not recorded which).

This chain's CDR3 is CASSQETGSGTDTQYF. The CDR3 coding sequence is TGCGCCAGCAGCCAAGAAACAGGTTCTGGCACAGATACGCAGTATTTT. The chain recombines TRBV4-1 with TRBJ2-3; weak D call: TRBD1 (5 bases). The V and J ends lost 0 bases and 1 base respectively, with 11 bases between them. Germline CDR1 and CDR2: MGHRA and YSYEKL. This CDR3 comprises 16 residues.

V usage is TRBV5-1 and J usage is TRBJ1-2; TRBD1 agrees at 8 bases. The CDR3 runs 18 residues. V dropped 4 bases and J dropped 2; count of bases not matched to a gene: 16. CDR1 and CDR2 from the germline V gene are SGHRS and YFSETQ. CDR3 nucleotide sequence: TGCGCCAGCAGCCGAAGCTCCCCGACAGGGGCGGGCAACTATGGCTACACCTTC. Protein: CASSRSSPTGAGNYGYTF. Supplemented by reference TRBV5-1 and TRBJ1-2, the full variable domain reads KAGVTQTPRYLIKTRGQQVTLSCSPISGHRSVSWYQQTPGQGLQFLFEYFSETQRNKGNFPGRFSGRQFSNSRSEMNVSTLELGDSALYLCASSRSSPTGAGNYGYTFGSGTRLTVV.

The DNA of the CDR3 is TGTGCCAGCAGTCGGACTAGCGGGAGGGGCACGAACACCGGGGAGCTGTTTTTT. Its translation is CASSRTSGRGTNTGELFF. The gene calls are TRBV28 and TRBJ2-2, with 15 positions matching TRBD2. After removal of 5 bases from V and 0 bases from J, the junction contained 4 bases not matched to a gene. CDR1 is MDHEN and CDR2 is SYDVKM in the germline V gene. CDR3 length equals 18 residues.

The chain recombines TRBV15 with TRBJ2-7, with 12 bases fitting TRBD2. The length of the CDR3 is 16 residues. Trimming cost V 3 bases and J 5 bases; bases outside gene matches: 8. The germline V gene has CDR1 LNHNV and CDR2 YYDKDF (reference sequence). The CDR3 here is CATSSRTSGRFNEQYF. Here the CDR3 DNA reads TGTGCCACCAGCAGTCGAACTAGCGGGAGGTTTAACGAGCAGTACTTC. Looking up the rest from reference TRBV15 and TRBJ2-7 gives the full variable domain: DAMVIQNPRYQVTQFGKPVTLSCSQTLNHNVMYWYQQKSSQAPKLLFHYYDKDFNNEADTPDNFQSRRPNTSFCFLDIRSPGLGDTAMYLCATSSRTSGRFNEQYFGPGTRLTVT.

This clone occurred once. The CDR3 loop is CASISLSDYTGELFF. In DNA, the CDR3 is TGTGCCAGCATCTCCCTTTCCGACTACACCGGGGAGCTGTTTTTT. The chain has TRBV5-6 and TRBJ2-2; D gene uncertain. The length of the CDR3 is 15 residues. Germline V gives CDR1 SGHDT, CDR2 YYEEEE. The V end was cut by 6 bases, the J end by 3 bases, with 15 bases between.

The chain links TRBV27 to TRBJ1-2; possible D gene TRBD1, 5 bases. CDR1 is MNHEY, CDR2 SMNVEV, per germline (reference sequence). V lost 4 bases and J 6 bases, leaving 12 bases between the germline ends. The CDR3 sequence is 13 residues long. The CDR3 DNA is TGTGCCAGCAGTTCCAGGGTCTTGGATGGCTACACCTTC. Amino acid sequence: CASSSRVLDGYTF.

The rearrangement joins TRBV9 to TRBJ2-1; 10 bases fit TRBD2. V gave up 2 bases and J gave up 0 bases; unmatched junction bases: 5. Germline V CDR1 and CDR2: SGDLS, YYNGEE. CDR3 length: 17 amino acids. CDR3: CASSVALAGGSYNEQFF. CDR3 nucleotide sequence: TGTGCCAGCAGCGTGGCTTTAGCGGGGGGCTCCTACAATGAGCAGTTCTTC.

This rearrangement joins TRBV7-9 to TRBJ1-6; tentatively, D is TRBD1 (5 bases). CDR1 SEHNR and CDR2 FQNEAQ come from the germline V gene (reference sequence). Trimming pared 4 bases from V and 8 bases from J, leaving 15 bases between. The CDR3 has 15 amino acids. The chain's CDR3 is CASSSPQGWDSPLHF. The DNA of the CDR3 is TGTGCCAGCAGCTCCCCGCAGGGATGGGATTCACCCCTCCACTTT.

CDR3 amino acids: CSDRQRGEAFF. In DNA, the CDR3 is TGCAGCGACCGCCAAAGGGGTGAAGCTTTCTTT. The chain uses TRBV29-1 and TRBJ1-1; tentative D call: TRBD1 (5 bases). The CDR3 extends over 11 amino acids. Trimming removed 7 bases at V and 7 bases at J, with 13 bases between. Germline V CDR1 and CDR2: SQVTM, ANQGSEA.

The chain is built from TRBV6-5 and TRBJ1-1, with no clear D. V lost 6 bases to trimming and J lost 1 base, with 12 bases between them. CDR1 is MNHEY and CDR2 is SVGAGI in the germline V gene. This CDR3 comprises 14 residues. The CDR3 coding sequence is TGTGCCAGCAGCATCAATGAGTGGAACACTGAAGCTTTCTTT. Translated, it gives CASSINEWNTEAFF.

The rearrangement joins TRBV4-1 to TRBJ2-1, with TRBD2 matching 8 bases. Losses at the gene ends were 1 base for V and 3 bases for J; bases not matched to a gene: 5. The CDR3 spans 16 residues. CDR1 is MGHRA, CDR2 YSYEKL, per germline. Here the CDR3 reads CASSQVTSGFYNEQFF. In DNA form, the CDR3 reads TGCGCCAGCAGCCAAGTAACTAGCGGCTTCTACAATGAGCAGTTCTTC.

J is TRBJ2-7 and V is TRBV28; 8 bases line up with TRBD2. Trimming removed 5 bases from V and 4 bases from J; junction bases left unmatched: 10. This CDR3 is built from 15 residues. Germline CDR1 is MDHEN and CDR2 is SYDVKM. The CDR3 DNA reads TGTGCCAGCAGTCCCCCGGGAGGGGCTCCTTACGAGCAGTACTTC. It translates to CASSPPGGAPYEQYF.

This chain links TRBV7-2 with TRBJ1-5, with D perhaps matching TRBD1 (5 bases). Germline CDR1 reads SGHTA; CDR2 reads FQGNSA. The CDR3 consists of 14 residues. With 5 bases removed from V and 0 bases from J, the gap between germline ends came to 8 bases. The CDR3 DNA follows: TGTGCCAGCAGCCAGGACACTAGCAATCAGCCCCAGCATTTT. The encoded protein is CASSQDTSNQPQHF.